What follows are 23 T cell receptor beta chains derived from one specimen sequenced in a study of T cell repertoires in cytomegalovirus infection. TCRdb itself ran the reads through MiXCR, one entry per CDR3 protein. The data contain roughly 150,000 distinct CDR3 sequences, roughly a quarter of them seen just once; the ten biggest clones take up 9.5% to 13%. Sequences were obtained from PBMCs. Every receptor here comes from a human donor in good health (CMV status not recorded). Some clones in this sample may be carry-over from other donors' samples.

The chain uses TRBV10-2 and TRBJ2-7; D remains unclear. The V gene's germline CDR1 is WSHSY and CDR2 SAAADI. This CDR3 has 14 residues. V was trimmed by 10 bases and J by 0 bases, leaving 16 bases between them. CDR3 coding DNA: TGCGCCATAAAAGACCAGACGAGCTCCTACGAGCAGTACTTC. Amino acids: CAIKDQTSSYEQYF.

Only a few counts were recorded for this clonotype. The chain links TRBV12-3 or TRBV12-4 to TRBJ2-7, with TRBD2 matching 8 bases. There are 14 residues in the CDR3. Trimming took 3 bases from V and 7 from J; bases not matched to a gene: 8. CDR3 protein: CASSFGAGVREQYF. The CDR3, as DNA: TGTGCCAGCAGTTTCGGAGCGGGGGTGCGGGAGCAGTACTTC.

This clonotype showed up just a few times. CDR3 nucleotide sequence: TGTGCCAGCAGCTTAGCTGACTACGGGAGTGAGCAGTTCTTC. It translates to CASSLADYGSEQFF. The chain links TRBV7-9 to TRBJ2-1, with a tentative D call TRBD2 (6 bases). V lost 0 bases to trimming and J lost 9 bases, with 12 bases between them. There are 14 residues in the CDR3. Germline V CDR1 and CDR2: SEHNR, FQNEAQ (reference sequence).

This clonotype was observed a few times. This rearrangement joins TRBV28 to TRBJ2-2; TRBD2 matches at 8 bases. The CDR3 totals 16 residues. Looked up from germline, CDR1 is MDHEN and CDR2 is SYDVKM. Germline trimming cut 8 bases from V and 2 bases from J; bases unmatched to any gene: 10. The CDR3 sequence: CASDAGGFRNTGELFF. The CDR3, as DNA: TGTGCCAGCGACGCGGGAGGATTTCGAAACACCGGGGAGCTGTTTTTT.

CDR3 protein: CSARETGSSYNEQFF. CDR3 bases: TGCAGTGCTCGTGAGACTGGGAGCTCCTACAATGAGCAGTTCTTC. The gene calls are TRBV20-1 and TRBJ2-1; maybe TRBD2 (5 bases). The CDR3 is made up of 15 amino acids. Germline V lookup: CDR1 DFQATT, CDR2 SNEGSKA (reference sequence). V was pared by 5 bases and J by 0 bases, with 14 bases between.

In its sample, this clonotype was seen a few times. The chain's CDR3 is CASGDSGYSNQPQHF. The CDR3 DNA sequence: TGTGCCAGCGGGGACAGTGGGTATAGCAATCAGCCCCAGCATTTT. This rearrangement joins TRBV6-2 or TRBV6-3 to TRBJ1-5; 7 nucleotides match TRBD1. Germline V gives CDR1 MNHEY, CDR2 SVGEGT. The V gene end was trimmed by 8 bases and the J gene end by 0 bases; junction bases not matched to a gene: 7. This CDR3 has 15 amino acids.

This chain links TRBV18 with TRBJ1-5; 7 bases agree with TRBD1. The CDR3 contains 15 residues. CDR1 is KGHSH and CDR2 is LQKENI in the germline V gene. With V trimmed by 4 bases and J by 3 bases, 6 bases remained unmatched. CDR3 in amino acids: CASSLRGIDNQPQHF. The CDR3 bases are TGTGCCAGCTCACTCAGGGGGATCGACAATCAGCCCCAGCATTTT. Combining the CDR3 with reference TRBV18 and TRBJ1-5 gives the whole variable domain NAGVMQNPRHLVRRRGQEARLRCSPMKGHSHVYWYRQLPEEGLKFMVYLQKENIIDESGMPKERFSAEFPKEGPSILRIQQVVRGDSAAYFCASSLRGIDNQPQHFGDGTRLSIL.

The V gene is TRBV5-4, the J gene TRBJ2-7; 9 bases line up with TRBD1. Germline CDR1 and CDR2: SGHNT and YYREEE (reference sequence). The V segment lost 6 bases and the J segment 6 bases; nucleotides outside the gene matches: 10. This CDR3 is built from 14 residues. The CDR3 sequence is CASTEGQGRAEQYF. CDR3 in DNA: TGTGCCAGCACGGAAGGACAGGGGAGGGCCGAGCAGTACTTC.

The gene calls are TRBV12-3 or TRBV12-4 and TRBJ2-7; D perhaps matches TRBD1 (6 bases). The CDR3 is 14 residues long. Trimming removed 4 bases from V and 2 bases from J, with 12 bases in between. CDR3 nucleotide sequence: TGTGCCAGCAGTTCAAGGGACACAGCCTACGAGCAGTACTTC. This sequence encodes CASSSRDTAYEQYF.

This clonotype was counted only a few times. The rearrangement links TRBV6-2 or TRBV6-3 to TRBJ2-3; TRBD2 is a possible D gene (6 bases). This CDR3 is 17 amino acids long. Trimming removed 2 bases at V and 1 base at J, with 16 bases between. Germline CDR1 and CDR2: MNHEY and SVGEGT. For the CDR3, the DNA is TGTGCCAGCAGTTACCCCCGACTAGACGCAGGCACAGATACGCAGTATTTT. Translating gives CASSYPRLDAGTDTQYF.

There are many counts of this clonotype. The gene calls are TRBV7-2 and TRBJ2-5, with D tentatively TRBD1 or TRBD2 (6 bases each). Trimming cost V 2 bases and J 1 base, with 20 bases left between them. The germline CDR1 and CDR2 sequences are SGHTA and FQGNSA. The CDR3 spans 18 residues. Written as DNA, the CDR3 is TGTGCCAGCAGCTTATCTCGGCCAGGGGAGGTCCTCCAAGAGACCCAGTACTTC. This sequence encodes CASSLSRPGEVLQETQYF. Combining the CDR3 with reference TRBV7-2 and TRBJ2-5 gives the whole variable domain GAGVSQSPSNKVTEKGKDVELRCDPISGHTALYWYRQSLGQGLEFLIYFQGNSAPDKSGLPSDRFSAERTGGSVSTLTIQRTQQEDSAVYLCASSLSRPGEVLQETQYFGPGTRLLVL.

The chain combines TRBV7-9 with TRBJ2-1; TRBD1 might be the D (5 bases). Trimming removed 2 bases from V and 0 bases from J, with 8 bases in between. Germline V gene lookup returns CDR1 SEHNR and CDR2 FQNEAQ (reference sequence). The CDR3 length is 15 residues. CDR3 residues: CASSLQTDSYNEQFF. As DNA, the CDR3 is TGTGCCAGCAGCTTACAGACAGACTCCTACAATGAGCAGTTCTTC.

V is TRBV29-1 and J is TRBJ1-1; TRBD1 agrees at 7 bases. J was trimmed by 1 base and V by 4 bases; bases with no gene match: 3. Germline-derived CDR1 and CDR2 are SQVTM and ANQGSEA. The CDR3 spans 13 residues. The CDR3 nucleotides read TGCAGCGTTGTACGGACAGGGAACACTGAAGCTTTCTTT. Its protein is CSVVRTGNTEAFF.

The J gene is TRBJ1-4, the V gene TRBV20-1; D gene uncertain. V was pared by 5 bases and J by 5 bases, with 12 bases between. The CDR3 is made up of 13 amino acids. Germline loops: CDR1 DFQATT, CDR2 SNEGSKA (reference sequence). The CDR3 protein is CSAGGPPNEKLFF. The CDR3 nucleotides read TGCAGTGCTGGAGGACCGCCGAATGAAAAACTGTTTTTT.

Only a few counts were recorded for this clonotype. This rearrangement joins TRBV7-9 to TRBJ2-2, with 7 bases fitting TRBD2. V gave up 6 bases and J gave up 5 bases; unmatched junction bases: 6. Germline V CDR1 and CDR2: SEHNR, FQNEAQ (reference sequence). This CDR3 spans 14 amino acids. Here the CDR3 reads CASRSTAGTGELFF. CDR3 nucleotides: TGTGCCAGCAGATCCACAGCGGGGACCGGGGAGCTGTTTTTT.

Only a few counts were recorded for this clonotype. The chain combines TRBV7-9 with TRBJ1-2; 10 bases agree with TRBD1. This CDR3 contains 14 residues. After removal of 6 bases from V and 8 bases from J, the junction contained 9 bases not matched to a gene. Per the germline V gene, CDR1 is SEHNR and CDR2 is FQNEAQ (reference sequence). This chain's CDR3 is CASRRDRGHRGYTF. CDR3 coding DNA: TGTGCCAGCAGGAGGGACAGGGGTCACCGGGGCTACACCTTC.

This clonotype was seen a handful of times. The chain joins TRBV7-9 to TRBJ2-2; no firm D call. Trimming took off 2 bases at V and 2 bases at J, with 6 bases between the two ends. The length of the CDR3 is 14 residues. CDR1 is SEHNR and CDR2 is FQNEAQ in the germline V gene (reference sequence). The CDR3: CASSLRRNTGELFF. As DNA, the CDR3 is TGTGCCAGCAGCTTACGCCGTAACACCGGGGAGCTGTTTTTT. Full variable domain (rest looked up from reference TRBV7-9 and TRBJ2-2): DTGVSQNPRHKITKRGQNVTFRCDPISEHNRLYWYRQTLGQGPEFLTYFQNEAQLEKSRLLSDRFSAERPKGSFSTLEIQRTEQGDSAMYLCASSLRRNTGELFFGEGSRLTVL.

The chain is built from TRBV3-1 and TRBJ2-1, with D possibly TRBD2 on 5 matching bases. With 7 bases removed from V and 6 bases from J, the gap between germline ends came to 19 bases. Germline V CDR1 and CDR2: LGHDT, YNNKEL (reference sequence). The CDR3 extends over 15 amino acids. DNA of the CDR3: TGTGCCAGCAAGGCTAGGAATCCTCTAGCCAATGAGCAGTTCTTC. Residues: CASKARNPLANEQFF.

Only a few counts were recorded for this clonotype. The V call is TRBV20-1, the J call TRBJ2-3; D is unresolved. Trimming removed 1 base at V and 4 bases at J, with 12 bases between. CDR1 and CDR2 (germline): DFQATT, SNEGSKA (reference sequence). There are 14 residues in the CDR3. In DNA form, the CDR3 reads TGCAGTGCTAGAGCTAGTGAAAGGGCAGATACGCAGTATTTT. This gives the protein CSARASERADTQYF.

This clonotype has only a few counts. The CDR3 spells CATSDLGTGGYEQYF. The CDR3, as DNA: TGTGCCACCAGTGATTTGGGGACAGGGGGCTACGAGCAGTACTTC. The V and J genes are TRBV24-1 and TRBJ2-7, with 11 bases identical to TRBD1. The germline V gene encodes CDR1 KGHDR and CDR2 SFDVKD. V gave up 0 bases and J gave up 3 bases; unmatched junction bases: 0. The CDR3 extends over 15 amino acids.

This clonotype was seen at least ten times. The rearrangement uses TRBV7-3 and TRBJ2-6; no firm D call. CDR1 is SGHTA and CDR2 is FQGTGA in the germline V gene. CDR3 length equals 16 residues. With 4 bases removed from V and 0 bases from J, the gap between germline ends came to 10 bases. The CDR3 coding sequence is TGTGCCAGCAGCTCCGCCGGGCTCTCTGGGGCCAACGTCCTGACTTTC. Amino acid sequence: CASSSAGLSGANVLTF. Filled out from reference TRBV7-3 and TRBJ2-6, the complete variable domain reads GAGVSQTPSNKVTEKGKYVELRCDPISGHTALYWYRQSLGQGPEFLIYFQGTGAADDSGLPNDRFFAVRPEGSVSTLKIQRTERGDSAVYLCASSSAGLSGANVLTFGAGSRLTVL.

The rearrangement uses TRBV5-1 and TRBJ2-7; TRBD1 might be the D (5 bases). The CDR3 loop spans 14 amino acids. Trimming shortened V by 1 base and J by 3 bases, and 11 bases separated the two germline ends. From germline, CDR1 is SGHRS and CDR2 YFSETQ. CDR3 sequence: CASSLSQGVYEQYF. The CDR3 DNA reads TGCGCCAGCAGCTTGTCCCAGGGTGTCTACGAGCAGTACTTC. Variable domain in full (rest from reference TRBV5-1 and TRBJ2-7): KAGVTQTPRYLIKTRGQQVTLSCSPISGHRSVSWYQQTPGQGLQFLFEYFSETQRNKGNFPGRFSGRQFSNSRSEMNVSTLELGDSALYLCASSLSQGVYEQYFGPGTRLTVT.

The rearrangement uses TRBV4-1 and TRBJ1-4; possibly TRBD1 for D (5 bases). This CDR3 region has 16 residues. Germline values: CDR1 MGHRA, CDR2 YSYEKL. The ends were cut back, 0 bases at V and 5 bases at J, with 13 bases in the middle. This chain's CDR3 is CASSQDFGGKNEKLFF. The CDR3 DNA reads as TGCGCCAGCAGCCAAGATTTCGGGGGGAAGAATGAAAAACTGTTTTTT.